The TCR beta chain under discussion was sequenced for a study of TIL therapy for anti-PD-1-resistant metastatic lung cancer. Study overall: Median tumor PD-L1 proportion score was 6%.

Concerning this clone: Its antigen remains unknown.

CDR3 length: 17 residues. The libraries were made with immunoSEQ v3. Sequencing depth was approximately 2 million read pairs for survey level, roughly 4.5-6.5 million for deep. Assay used: immunoSEQ multiplex PCR; TCRdb lists only in-frame clones, some missing. Of about 36,000 clones detected, roughly 70% appear once; the ten largest clones hold 4.5% to 7%. Study-level points and caveats: After infusion, TIL clonotypes partly replaced peripheral T cells and declined over months. The cohort had more treatment-naive, never-smoker and oncogene-addicted patients than typical.

The time point: pre-treatment sample, taken before nivolumab and TIL therapy. This receptor was obtained from a person between 30 and 80 years old with non-small cell lung cancer. The sequences come from blood, collected at baseline. The chain couples TRBV21-1 to TRBJ2-7; the table's D call of TRBD1 was not tested on the DNA. TRBV21-1 has pseudogene status. This chain's CDR3 is CASSNETRDRGPIEQYF. CDR3 nucleotides: TGTGCCAGCAGCAACGAAACCCGGGACAGGGGACCCATCGAGCAGTACTTC.